This TCR beta chain was retrieved from a study of blood T cell repertoires in COVID-19. Overall study context: Acute and convalescent COVID-19 samples came from the United States, Italy and Spain. The cDNA or gDNA used as material had been derived from T cells, B-cell-depleted T cells, or PBMCs.

As regards this clone: The junction departs from germline at one end; a sequencing error may be responsible.

There are 10 residues in the CDR3. Germline CDR1 and CDR2: SGHRS and YFSETQ. The method was immunoSEQ multiplex PCR; TCRdb's version includes in-frame clones alone and lacks a portion of them. The sample includes tens of thousands of clones, more than 75% of them seen just once. The chain has TRBV5-1 and TRBJ1-6; a possible D gene is TRBD1 (6 bases). This clonotype was sampled from a human donor in a cohort sampled during active COVID-19. Material for sequencing was peripheral blood. CDR3 in DNA: TGCGCCAGTTTTTGGACAGCCAGAGATTTT. Protein product: CASFWTARDF. Using reference TRBV5-1 and TRBJ1-6 for the parts outside the CDR3, the full variable domain is KAGVTQTPRYLIKTRGQQVTLSCSPISGHRSVSWYQQTPGQGLQFLFEYFSETQRNKGNFPGRFSGRQFSNSRSEMNVSTLELGDSALYLCASFWTARDFGNGTRLTVT.